The 18 T cell receptor beta chains below all came from one sample that was sequenced in a study of blood T cell repertoires in COVID-19 (dated by TCRdb to 2018 to 2021). Libraries were prepared through the immunoSEQ multiplex PCR assay. TCRdb holds this immuneACCESS table with in-frame rearrangements only. Some clones are missing; in checked studies, unresolved V genes explain under half, and the rest has no known cause. The sample table contains approximately 110,000 clones; only one count was recorded for roughly 80% of them. The ten largest make up around 1.5% of the sample. Material: peripheral blood. The receptors here all came from a middle-aged man with acute or convalescent COVID-19.

This clone was seen more than once but under ten times. The gene calls are TRBV7-3 and TRBJ2-1, with 7 positions matching TRBD2. The ends lost 2 bases at V and 7 bases at J; junction bases unmatched: 8. Germline V CDR1 and CDR2: SGHTA, FQGTGA. CDR3 length equals 15 residues. This CDR3 reads CASSLLRGLGNEQFF. Written as DNA, the CDR3 is TGTGCCAGCAGCTTATTGCGGGGGTTGGGGAATGAGCAGTTCTTC.

V gene TRBV6-5 combines with J gene TRBJ2-2; TRBD1 aligns across 8 bases. The trim removed 5 bases at V and 4 bases at J, leaving 6 bases unmatched. The CDR3 extends over 15 amino acids. The V gene's germline CDR1 is MNHEY and CDR2 SVGAGI. This chain's CDR3 is CASSLRTGSTGELFF. The CDR3 DNA sequence: TGTGCCAGCAGTCTCCGGACAGGGAGCACCGGGGAGCTGTTTTTT.

This clone was observed at least ten times. The genes are TRBV14 and TRBJ2-5; 7 bases match TRBD1. CDR1 and CDR2 (germline): SGHDN, FVKESK. The CDR3 is 14 residues long. V lost 4 bases to trimming and J lost 1 base; unmatched junction nucleotides: 3. The CDR3 is CASSRDRVQETQYF. CDR3 coding DNA: TGTGCCAGCAGCCGAGACAGGGTCCAAGAGACCCAGTACTTC.

The rearrangement joins TRBV6-5 to TRBJ1-4; D gene unclear. Germline CDR1 MNHEY, CDR2 SVGAGI. CDR3 length: 15 amino acids. Trimming took 2 bases from V and 0 from J, leaving 7 bases between them. In DNA, the CDR3 is TGTGCCAGCAGTTACGGTCAGACAACTAATGAAAAACTGTTTTTT. It is translated as CASSYGQTTNEKLFF.

V usage is TRBV24-1 and J usage is TRBJ2-1; no clear D gene. This CDR3 region has 15 residues. The germline CDR1 and CDR2 sequences are KGHDR and SFDVKD. The V end was cut by 4 bases, the J end by 7 bases, with 16 bases between. CDR3 amino acids: CATSDPLQAPNEQFF. CDR3 nucleotides: TGTGCCACCAGTGACCCCCTGCAGGCCCCGAATGAGCAGTTCTTC.

The chain combines TRBV15 with TRBJ1-5, with TRBD1 as a possible D gene (6 bases). The CDR3 has 14 residues. Germline V gives CDR1 LNHNV, CDR2 YYDKDF (reference sequence). V was clipped by 2 bases and J by 7 bases, with 12 bases between them. CDR3 DNA sequence: TGTGCCACCAGCAGACAGGGGAGCGAGCAGCCCCAGCATTTT. As protein: CATSRQGSEQPQHF.

This rearrangement joins TRBV6-6 to TRBJ1-1; D is possibly TRBD1 (6 bases). The CDR3 consists of 13 residues. Trimming left V 2 bases short and J 11 bases short, with 15 bases between. Germline-derived CDR1 and CDR2 are MNHNY and SVGAGI (reference sequence). CDR3: CASSYSPQGPAFF. The CDR3 DNA is TGTGCCAGCAGTTACAGTCCCCAGGGGCCGGCTTTCTTT.

The V call is TRBV6-5, the J call TRBJ2-1; no clear D gene. CDR1 is MNHEY and CDR2 is SVGAGI in the germline V gene. Trimming stripped 2 bases from V and 9 bases from J, with 11 bases between. The CDR3 is 13 amino acids. The CDR3 DNA is TGTGCCAGCAGTTACATTTATCCGTCTGAGCAGTTCTTC. It specifies CASSYIYPSEQFF.

The rearrangement uses TRBV30 and TRBJ1-6, with TRBD1 identical over 9 bases. The CDR3 is 15 residues long. Per the germline V gene, CDR1 is GTSNPN and CDR2 is SVGIG (reference sequence). V shed 4 bases and J 6 bases; nucleotides not matched to a gene: 7. The CDR3 DNA reads TGTGCCTGGATCCCGGGACAGGGACTTAATTCACCCCTCCACTTT. This translates into CAWIPGQGLNSPLHF.

The chain links TRBV6-5 to TRBJ2-7; D may be TRBD1 (5 bases). Germline CDR1 is MNHEY and CDR2 is SVGAGI. V lost 4 bases and J 3 bases, leaving 16 bases between the germline ends. The CDR3 totals 15 residues. The CDR3 nucleotides are TGTGCCAGCAGTTTGGGCATTGGGGCCGTCTACGAGCAGTACTTC. Translated: CASSLGIGAVYEQYF.

This clone has only a few counts. The chain employs TRBV7-2 and TRBJ2-2, with TRBD1 matching 7 bases. The CDR3 has 18 residues. V was pared by 2 bases and J by 4 bases, with 13 bases of the junction left unmatched. The V gene's germline CDR1 is SGHTA and CDR2 FQGNSA. The CDR3 bases are TGTGCCAGCAGCTTAAATTCTCGGGACAGACGATCCACCGGGGAGCTGTTTTTT. Its translation: CASSLNSRDRRSTGELFF.

This clone was seen a handful of times. V gene TRBV2 combines with J gene TRBJ2-7, with 12 nucleotides matching TRBD1. Germline CDR1 SNHLY, CDR2 FYNNEI. V gave up 6 bases and J gave up 6 bases; unmatched junction bases: 9. CDR3 length: 15 residues. The chain's CDR3 is CASSLPGQGASEQYV. In nucleotides, the CDR3 is TGTGCCAGCAGCCTCCCGGGACAGGGGGCGTCCGAGCAGTACGTC.

The chain employs TRBV20-1 and TRBJ1-4; a possible D gene is TRBD1 (5 bases). The V end lost 3 bases, the J end lost 0 bases, and 11 bases lay between the germline ends. This CDR3 has 15 amino acids. Per germline, CDR1 DFQATT and CDR2 SNEGSKA (reference sequence). CDR3 sequence (DNA): TGCAGTGCTAGTAGACAGCCTTCAACTAATGAAAAACTGTTTTTT. This gives the protein CSASRQPSTNEKLFF.

The gene calls are TRBV18 and TRBJ1-1; TRBD1 might be the D (6 bases). Germline V gives CDR1 KGHSH, CDR2 LQKENI. Trimming cost V 3 bases and J 0 bases, with 14 bases left between them. The CDR3 extends over 16 amino acids. CDR3 bases: TGTGCCAGCTCACCTACAGACAGGAACATGAACACTGAAGCTTTCTTT. This encodes CASSPTDRNMNTEAFF.

This chain joins TRBV2 and TRBJ1-1; TRBD1 aligns across 7 bases. The V and J ends lost 6 bases and 7 bases, in that order; junction bases with no gene match: 5. The germline CDR1 and CDR2 sequences are SNHLY and FYNNEI. This CDR3 has 12 amino acids. The CDR3 DNA reads as TGTGCCAGCAGGGCCTGGGACAGTGAAGCTTTCTTT. Its protein product is CASRAWDSEAFF.

This chain uses TRBV6-4 with TRBJ2-2; weak D call: TRBD2 (5 bases). Between the trimmed V and J ends, which lost 0 bases and 7 bases, there was a span of 9 bases. Germline loops: CDR1 MRHNA, CDR2 SNTAGT. This CDR3 has 14 residues. The CDR3 spells CASSDSTRGGELFF. CDR3 DNA sequence: TGTGCCAGCAGTGACTCGACACGGGGCGGGGAGCTGTTTTTT.

This rearrangement joins TRBV7-9 to TRBJ1-5, with D possibly TRBD1 on 5 matching bases. This CDR3 contains 13 residues. V lost 4 bases and J 7 bases, leaving 11 bases between the germline ends. The germline V gene encodes CDR1 SEHNR and CDR2 FQNEAQ (reference sequence). The CDR3 nucleotides are TGTGCCAGCAGCTCCAGGGAGGAGCAGCCCCAGCATTTT. Translating gives CASSSREEQPQHF.

V usage is TRBV28 and J usage is TRBJ2-3, with D possibly matching TRBD2 (5 bases). Germline loops: CDR1 MDHEN, CDR2 SYDVKM. The CDR3 is 14 amino acids. Trimming pared 5 bases from V and 6 bases from J, leaving 15 bases between. The CDR3 spells CASSNSRGLDTQYF. Here the CDR3 DNA reads TGTGCCAGCAGTAATAGCCGGGGTTTGGATACGCAGTATTTT.